The 20 T cell receptor beta chains presented below share a single source sample, sequenced in a study of cytomegalovirus exposure and HLA in healthy donors. The assay was immunoSEQ multiplex PCR, and TCRdb's table has in-frame clones only and misses some. The table has about 72,000 clones, around 94% seen once. Sequenced input: PBMCs. The receptors derive from a young woman in good health and CMV-seropositive.

The chain combines TRBV29-1 with TRBJ2-7; D remains unclear. Germline CDR1 SQVTM, CDR2 ANQGSEA. Trimming shortened V by 2 bases and J by 0 bases, and 5 bases separated the two germline ends. The CDR3 totals 12 residues. CDR3 protein: CSVEFSSYEQYF. CDR3 bases: TGCAGCGTTGAATTCAGCTCCTACGAGCAGTACTTC.

This chain links TRBV4-1 with TRBJ2-1, with D unresolved. Germline lookup yields CDR1 MGHRA and CDR2 YSYEKL. Trimming removed 2 bases at V and 0 bases at J, with 5 bases between. The CDR3 has 14 residues. The CDR3 spells CASSQTGSYNEQFF. The DNA of the CDR3 is TGCGCCAGCAGCCAAACTGGCTCCTACAATGAGCAGTTCTTC.

V and J are TRBV11-3 and TRBJ2-2, with TRBD2 matching 13 bases. V lost 5 bases to trimming and J lost 3 bases; unmatched junction nucleotides: 3. The V gene's germline CDR1 is SGHNT and CDR2 YENEEA. There are 16 residues in the CDR3. This chain's CDR3 is CASSNGLAGDTGELFF. The CDR3 DNA reads TGTGCCAGCAGCAATGGACTAGCGGGAGACACCGGGGAGCTGTTTTTT.

The chain has TRBV19 and TRBJ2-4, with 12 bases aligning to TRBD1. With V trimmed by 7 bases and J by 2 bases, 12 bases remained unmatched. The germline V gene encodes CDR1 LNHDA and CDR2 SQIVND (reference sequence). The CDR3 spans 18 residues. CDR3 bases: TGTGCCAGTACGGCCGGGACAGGGGGCCCTATTACCAAAAACATTCAGTACTTC. Translated: CASTAGTGGPITKNIQYF.

DNA of the CDR3: TGTGCCAGCGCGGGGCAGGGCAATCAGCCCCAGCATTTT. Translation gives CASAGQGNQPQHF. The gene calls are TRBV7-9 and TRBJ1-5; tentative D call: TRBD1 (5 bases). This CDR3 is 13 amino acids long. Between the trimmed V and J ends, which lost 8 bases and 2 bases, there was a span of 10 bases. Germline lookup yields CDR1 SEHNR and CDR2 FQNEAQ (reference sequence).

The rearrangement uses TRBV27 and TRBJ2-3; a weak D match, TRBD2 (6 bases). There are 16 residues in the CDR3. V lost 5 bases and J 3 bases, leaving 18 bases between the germline ends. The germline V gene has CDR1 MNHEY and CDR2 SMNVEV (reference sequence). The CDR3 coding sequence is TGTGCCAGCAGTAGCAGACTAGAGGGTCGAACAGATACGCAGTATTTT. This gives the protein CASSSRLEGRTDTQYF.

The chain carries TRBV10-1 and TRBJ2-2; tentatively, D is TRBD2 (6 bases). V dropped 4 bases and J dropped 7 bases, with 16 bases sitting between them. Germline CDR1 and CDR2: WNHNN and SYGVQD (reference sequence). This CDR3 has 15 residues. As DNA, the CDR3 is TGCGCCAGCAGTGGGCAACTAGCTTCAGGCGGGGAGCTGTTTTTT. Its translation: CASSGQLASGGELFF.

The chain is built from TRBV4-1 and TRBJ1-2; D is uncertain. This CDR3 is built from 13 residues. Germline CDR1 MGHRA, CDR2 YSYEKL. The ends were cut back, 3 bases at V and 6 bases at J, with 11 bases in the middle. CDR3 sequence reads: CASSHPRDDGYTF. CDR3 sequence (DNA): TGCGCCAGCAGCCACCCCCGGGATGATGGCTACACCTTC.

The chain links TRBV7-9 to TRBJ1-5; the D gene is possibly TRBD1 (6 bases). The CDR3 covers 17 residues. Germline loops: CDR1 SEHNR, CDR2 FQNEAQ (reference sequence). Trimming cost V 5 bases and J 0 bases, with 17 bases left between them. Written as DNA, the CDR3 is TGTGCCAGCAGCCCCCCCCCAGGGACAAATAGCAATCAGCCCCAGCATTTT. As protein: CASSPPPGTNSNQPQHF.

This chain links TRBV7-2 with TRBJ1-3; D is unclear. CDR1 SGHTA and CDR2 FQGNSA come from the germline V gene. Trimming took 2 bases from V and 0 from J, leaving 5 bases between them. This CDR3 comprises 14 residues. This chain's CDR3 is CASSLSNSGNTIYF. CDR3 in DNA: TGTGCCAGCAGCTTATCCAACTCTGGAAACACCATATATTTT.

The rearrangement uses TRBV27 and TRBJ1-1, with D perhaps TRBD1 (6 bases). The CDR3 extends over 14 amino acids. Trimming took 5 bases from V and 3 from J, leaving 13 bases between them. Per the germline V gene, CDR1 is MNHEY and CDR2 is SMNVEV (reference sequence). In nucleotides, the CDR3 is TGTGCCAGCAGTGGGGGGGCGGGTTACACTGAAGCTTTCTTT. It encodes CASSGGAGYTEAFF.

A single count supports this clone. The J gene is TRBJ2-7, the V gene TRBV10-2; TRBD2 matches at 8 bases. The CDR3 loop spans 14 amino acids. Trimming cost V 5 bases and J 1 base; bases outside gene matches: 4. Germline CDR1 WSHSY, CDR2 SAAADI. The CDR3 reads CASSLSGGSYEQYF. As DNA, the CDR3 is TGCGCCAGCAGTCTCAGCGGGGGTTCCTACGAGCAGTACTTC.

This clone was observed a handful of times. The rearrangement uses TRBV11-2 and TRBJ1-2, with 7 bases aligning to TRBD1. The CDR3 is 13 residues long. J gave up 5 bases and V 4 bases, and 4 bases lay outside the gene matches. Germline CDR1 SGHAT, CDR2 FQNNGV. For the CDR3, the DNA is TGTGCCAGCAGCTCGACAGGGTGGTATGGCTACACCTTC. This codes for CASSSTGWYGYTF. The entire variable domain, with the rest obtained from reference TRBV11-2 and TRBJ1-2, is as follows: EAGVAQSPRYKIIEKRQSVAFWCNPISGHATLYWYQQILGQGPKLLIQFQNNGVVDDSQLPKDRFSAERLKGVDSTLKIQPAKLEDSAVYLCASSSTGWYGYTFGSGTRLTVV.

The J gene is TRBJ1-5, the V gene TRBV7-7, with D tentatively TRBD1 (5 bases). From germline, CDR1 is SSHAT and CDR2 FNYEAQ (reference sequence). With 5 bases removed from V and 9 bases from J, the gap between germline ends came to 14 bases. This CDR3 has 13 residues. The CDR3 DNA reads TGTGCCAGCAGCATGGACCAGGGTTCGCCCCAGCATTTT. As protein: CASSMDQGSPQHF.

The chain employs TRBV30 and TRBJ1-3; 7 nucleotides align to TRBD1. The germline V gene encodes CDR1 GTSNPN and CDR2 SVGIG (reference sequence). The CDR3 is 15 residues long. Trimming cost V 5 bases and J 0 bases; bases outside gene matches: 7. The CDR3 DNA sequence: TGTGCCTGGGGGCCGGGACAGTACTCTGGAAACACCATATATTTT. Translation: CAWGPGQYSGNTIYF.

The V call is TRBV30, the J call TRBJ1-1, with D unresolved. Germline lookup yields CDR1 GTSNPN and CDR2 SVGIG (reference sequence). There are 14 residues in the CDR3. V lost 0 bases, J lost 0 bases, and 8 bases lay in between. CDR3: CAWSVAGMNTEAFF. CDR3 nucleotide sequence: TGTGCCTGGAGTGTTGCGGGGATGAACACTGAAGCTTTCTTT.

The chain has TRBV7-9 and TRBJ2-2; 9 positions agree with TRBD1. The germline V gene encodes CDR1 SEHNR and CDR2 FQNEAQ (reference sequence). CDR3 length: 15 amino acids. The trim removed 4 bases at V and 7 bases at J, leaving 7 bases unmatched. CDR3 bases: TGTGCCAGCAGCTCCCGGACAGGGGCGGACGGGGAGCTGTTTTTT. Its protein product is CASSSRTGADGELFF.

The chain carries TRBV29-1 and TRBJ2-7; no firm D call. The CDR3 spans 15 residues. Per germline, CDR1 SQVTM and CDR2 ANQGSEA. V was pared by 7 bases and J by 0 bases, with 19 bases between. The CDR3 loop reads CSGIPGRLYSYEQYF. The CDR3 DNA reads as TGCAGCGGCATTCCGGGTCGACTTTACTCCTACGAGCAGTACTTC.

The chain links TRBV25-1 to TRBJ1-2; tentatively, D is TRBD1 (6 bases). CDR1 MGHDK and CDR2 SYGVNS come from the germline V gene. V gave up 1 base and J gave up 3 bases, with 12 bases separating them. The CDR3 runs 15 residues. The CDR3 reads CASSEWGPEDYGYTF. CDR3 coding DNA: TGTGCCAGCAGTGAATGGGGGCCCGAGGACTATGGCTACACCTTC.

The gene calls are TRBV11-2 and TRBJ2-3; possible D gene TRBD2, 6 bases. V gave up 2 bases and J gave up 6 bases, with 12 bases separating them. The V gene's germline CDR1 is SGHAT and CDR2 FQNNGV. CDR3 length: 14 amino acids. The CDR3 is CASSLKAAGDTQYF. CDR3 nucleotide sequence: TGTGCCAGCAGCTTAAAAGCGGCGGGGGATACGCAGTATTTT.